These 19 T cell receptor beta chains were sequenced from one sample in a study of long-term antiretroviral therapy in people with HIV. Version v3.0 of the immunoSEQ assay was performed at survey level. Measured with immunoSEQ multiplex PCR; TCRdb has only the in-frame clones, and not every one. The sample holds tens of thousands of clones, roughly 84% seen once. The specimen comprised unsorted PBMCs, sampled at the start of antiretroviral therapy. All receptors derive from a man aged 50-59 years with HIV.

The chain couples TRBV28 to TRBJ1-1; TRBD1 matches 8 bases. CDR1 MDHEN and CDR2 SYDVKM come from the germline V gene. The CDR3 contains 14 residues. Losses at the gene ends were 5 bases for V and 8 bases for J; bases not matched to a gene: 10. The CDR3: CASSNAGGEIEAFF. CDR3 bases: TGTGCCAGCAGTAATGCAGGGGGCGAGATCGAAGCTTTCTTT.

The CDR3 sequence: CASSLGGADGELFF. The CDR3 DNA follows: TGTGCCAGCAGCTTAGGCGGGGCGGACGGGGAGCTGTTTTTT. The J gene is TRBJ2-2, the V gene TRBV7-6; a possible D gene is TRBD2 (6 bases). Germline CDR1 and CDR2: SGHVS and FNYEAQ. The CDR3 has 14 residues. The V end was cut by 1 base, the J end by 7 bases, with 10 bases between.

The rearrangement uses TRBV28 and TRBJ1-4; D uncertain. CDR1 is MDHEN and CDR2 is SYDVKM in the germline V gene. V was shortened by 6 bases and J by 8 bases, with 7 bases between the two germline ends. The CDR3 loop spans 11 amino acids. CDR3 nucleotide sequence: TGTGCCAGCAGCGACCAAGAAAAACTGTTTTTT. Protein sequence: CASSDQEKLFF.

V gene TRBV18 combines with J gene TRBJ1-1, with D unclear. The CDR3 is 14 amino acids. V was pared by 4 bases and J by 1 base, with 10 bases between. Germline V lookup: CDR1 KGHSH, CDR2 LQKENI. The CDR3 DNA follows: TGTGCCAGCTCACGCCGACACTCGAACACTGAAGCTTTCTTT. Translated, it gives CASSRRHSNTEAFF.

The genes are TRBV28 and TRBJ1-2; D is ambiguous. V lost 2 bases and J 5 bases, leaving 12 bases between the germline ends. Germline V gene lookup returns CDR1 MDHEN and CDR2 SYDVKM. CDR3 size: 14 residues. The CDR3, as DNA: TGTGCCAGCAGTTTACACACCCGGTCGTATGGCTACACCTTC. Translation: CASSLHTRSYGYTF.

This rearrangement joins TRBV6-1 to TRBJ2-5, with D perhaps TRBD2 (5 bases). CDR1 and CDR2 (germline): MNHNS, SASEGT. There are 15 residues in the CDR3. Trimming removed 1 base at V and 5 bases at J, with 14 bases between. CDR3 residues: CASSEGPSRRETQYF. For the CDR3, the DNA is TGTGCCAGCAGTGAAGGTCCTAGCCGTCGGGAGACCCAGTACTTC.

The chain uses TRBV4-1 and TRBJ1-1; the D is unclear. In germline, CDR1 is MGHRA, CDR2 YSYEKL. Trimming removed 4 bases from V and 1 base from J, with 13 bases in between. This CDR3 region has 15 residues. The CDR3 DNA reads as TGCGCCAGCAGCCGAGGTAAAGAGGCGAACACTGAAGCTTTCTTT. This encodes CASSRGKEANTEAFF.

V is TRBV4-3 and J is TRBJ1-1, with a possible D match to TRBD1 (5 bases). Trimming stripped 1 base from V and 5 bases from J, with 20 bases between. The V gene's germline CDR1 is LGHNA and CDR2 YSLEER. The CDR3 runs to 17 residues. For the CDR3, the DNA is TGCGCCAGCAGCCAAGTGGGGGAGGCTAGAGCGGGTACTGAAGCTTTCTTT. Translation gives CASSQVGEARAGTEAFF.

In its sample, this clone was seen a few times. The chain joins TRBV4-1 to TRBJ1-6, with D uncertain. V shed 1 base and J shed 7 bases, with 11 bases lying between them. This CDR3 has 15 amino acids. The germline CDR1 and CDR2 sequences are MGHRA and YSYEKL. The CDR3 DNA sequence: TGCGCCAGCAGCCAAGTTGCGAAGGGAAATTCACCCCTCCACTTT. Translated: CASSQVAKGNSPLHF.

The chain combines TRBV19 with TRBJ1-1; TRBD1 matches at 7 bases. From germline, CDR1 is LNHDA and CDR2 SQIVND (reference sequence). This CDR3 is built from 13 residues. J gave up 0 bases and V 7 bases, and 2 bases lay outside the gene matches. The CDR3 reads CASIGTVNTEAFF. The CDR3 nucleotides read TGTGCCAGTATCGGGACAGTGAACACTGAAGCTTTCTTT.

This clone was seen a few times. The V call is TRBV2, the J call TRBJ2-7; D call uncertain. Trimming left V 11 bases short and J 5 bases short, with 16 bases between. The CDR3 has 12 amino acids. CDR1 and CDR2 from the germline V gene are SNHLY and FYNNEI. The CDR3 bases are TGTGCCTGTAACTCCTACGAGGACGAGCAGTACTTC. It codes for CACNSYEDEQYF.

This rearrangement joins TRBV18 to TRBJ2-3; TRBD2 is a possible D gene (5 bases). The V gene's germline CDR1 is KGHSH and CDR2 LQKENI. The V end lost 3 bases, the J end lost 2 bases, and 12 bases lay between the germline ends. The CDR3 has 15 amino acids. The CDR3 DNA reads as TGTGCCAGCTCACCGAGTCGGAGGCACACAGATACGCAGTATTTT. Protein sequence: CASSPSRRHTDTQYF.

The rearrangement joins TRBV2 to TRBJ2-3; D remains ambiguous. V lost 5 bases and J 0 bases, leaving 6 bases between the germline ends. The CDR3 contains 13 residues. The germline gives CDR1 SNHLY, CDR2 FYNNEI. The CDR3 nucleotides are TGTGCCAGCAGTACAGAAAGCACAGATACGCAGTATTTT. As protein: CASSTESTDTQYF. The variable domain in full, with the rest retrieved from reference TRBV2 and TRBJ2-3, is EPEVTQTPSHQVTQMGQEVILRCVPISNHLYFYWYRQILGQKVEFLVSFYNNEISEKSEIFDDQFSVERPDGSNFTLKIRSTKLEDSAMYFCASSTESTDTQYFGPGTRLTVL.

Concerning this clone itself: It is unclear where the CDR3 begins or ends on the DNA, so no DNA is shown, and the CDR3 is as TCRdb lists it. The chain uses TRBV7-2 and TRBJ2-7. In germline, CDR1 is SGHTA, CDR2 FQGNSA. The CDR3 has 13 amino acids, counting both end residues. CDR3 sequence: CASSLGALRQQYF.

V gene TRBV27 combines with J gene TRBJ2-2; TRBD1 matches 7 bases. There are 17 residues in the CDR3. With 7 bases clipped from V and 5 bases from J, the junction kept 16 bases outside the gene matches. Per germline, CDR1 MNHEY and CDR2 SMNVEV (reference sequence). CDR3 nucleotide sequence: TGTGCCAGCACCCGCCGGGAAGGACAGGATTTAACCGGGGAGCTGTTTTTT. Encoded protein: CASTRREGQDLTGELFF.

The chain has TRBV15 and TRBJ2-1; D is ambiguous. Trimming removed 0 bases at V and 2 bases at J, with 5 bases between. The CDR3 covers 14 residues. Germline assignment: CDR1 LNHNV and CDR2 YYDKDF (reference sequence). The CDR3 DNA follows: TGTGCCACCAGCAGAGACGAGGCCTACAATGAGCAGTTCTTC. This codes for CATSRDEAYNEQFF.

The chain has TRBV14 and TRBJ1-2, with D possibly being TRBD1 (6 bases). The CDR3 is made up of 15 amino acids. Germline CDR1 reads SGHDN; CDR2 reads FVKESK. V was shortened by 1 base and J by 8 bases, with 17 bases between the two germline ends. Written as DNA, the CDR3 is TGTGCCAGCAGCCAAGCCGGCACGGGGACAAGAGGCTACACCTTC. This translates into CASSQAGTGTRGYTF.

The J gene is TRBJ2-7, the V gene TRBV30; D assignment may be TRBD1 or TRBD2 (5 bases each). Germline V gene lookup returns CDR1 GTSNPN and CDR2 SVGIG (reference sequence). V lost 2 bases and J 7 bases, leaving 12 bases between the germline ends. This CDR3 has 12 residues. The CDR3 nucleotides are TGTGCCTGGAGTCGAGGGGCAGGGGAGCAGTACTTC. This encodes CAWSRGAGEQYF.

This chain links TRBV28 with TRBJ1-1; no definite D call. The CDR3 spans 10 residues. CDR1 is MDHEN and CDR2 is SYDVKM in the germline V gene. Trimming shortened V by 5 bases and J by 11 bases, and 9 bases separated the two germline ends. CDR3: CASSHMGAFF. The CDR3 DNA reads TGTGCCAGCAGTCATATGGGGGCTTTCTTT.